Listed below are T cell receptor beta chains from one sample, sequenced in a study of T cells in localized non-small cell lung cancer. Only in-frame clones appear in the TCRdb table, and some are missing; sequencing was by immunoSEQ multiplex PCR. The sample lists 35,000 to 50,000 clones, approximately 86% occurring once. Material: peripheral blood, obtained before any cancer treatment. The receptors were gathered from a man aged 40 to 70 with stage I lung adenocarcinoma. The CDR3 runs from the conserved cysteine through the conserved F or W. D genes are given only for firm matches. Size is omitted from some rows. Given values are once, few, many or a class for expanded clones.

v_call,d_call,j_call,clone_size,cdr3_aa,cdr3_nt
TRBV7-6,-,TRBJ1-1,once,CASSLAGRGNTEAFF,TGTGCCAGCAGCTTAGCGGGACGAGGGAACACTGAAGCTTTCTTT
TRBV21-1,-,TRBJ2-6,once,CASSKKGQGVTGANVLTF,TGTGCCAGCAGCAAAAAGGGACAGGGTGTTACTGGGGCCAACGTCCTGACTTTC
TRBV7-9,-,TRBJ2-3,-,CASSRDISADTQYF,TGTGCCAGCAGCCGGGACATCAGTGCAGATACGCAGTATTTT
TRBV28,TRBD2,TRBJ2-3,-,CASTPLAGGSTDTQYF,TGTGCCAGCACTCCACTAGCGGGAGGGTCCACAGATACGCAGTATTTT
TRBV4-3,-,TRBJ1-1,-,CASSPTLQDLNTEAFF,TGCGCCAGCAGCCCCACCTTACAGGATCTGAACACTGAAGCTTTCTTT
TRBV5-6,-,TRBJ2-3,-,CASSYTLTPSGTDTQYF,TGTGCCAGCAGCTATACACTGACCCCTTCAGGAACAGATACGCAGTATTTT
TRBV6-6,-,TRBJ2-5,-,CASSYIQTQYF,TGTGCCAGCAGTTATATCCAGACCCAGTACTTC
TRBV15,-,TRBJ2-3,-,CATSRAGGPASTDTQYF,TGTGCCACCAGCAGGGCCGGGGGCCCCGCAAGCACAGATACGCAGTATTTT
TRBV4-2,-,TRBJ1-4,-,CASSQDFGATNEKLFF,TGTGCCAGCAGCCAAGATTTTGGGGCAACTAATGAAAAACTGTTTTTT
TRBV19,TRBD2,TRBJ2-1,-,CASSGLAGVLNEQFF,TGTGCCAGTAGTGGACTAGCGGGAGTTCTAAATGAGCAGTTCTTC
TRBV28,TRBD1,TRBJ1-2,-,CASSSQDGQGARDGYTF,TGTGCCAGCAGTTCCCAAGACGGACAGGGGGCGCGGGATGGCTACACCTTC
TRBV6-6,-,TRBJ2-5,-,CASSYPERLQETQYF,TGTGCCAGCAGTTACCCTGAGCGCCTACAAGAGACCCAGTACTTC
TRBV19,-,TRBJ2-7,-,CASSIVTGTINEQYF,TGTGCCAGTAGTATAGTAACCGGGACGATAAACGAGCAGTACTTC
TRBV27,-,TRBJ1-2,-,CASSLSATYGYTF,TGTGCCAGCAGTTTAAGTGCAACCTATGGCTACACCTTC
TRBV7-9,TRBD1,TRBJ2-2,-,CASSFGTGNTGELFF,TGTGCCAGCAGCTTCGGGACAGGGAACACCGGGGAGCTGTTTTTT
TRBV9,-,TRBJ1-3,-,CASSVGGGTGNTIYF,TGTGCCAGCAGCGTAGGGGGGGGCACTGGAAACACCATATATTTT
TRBV30,-,TRBJ2-7,once,CAWTRQDSYEQYF,TGTGCCTGGACTCGACAGGATTCCTACGAGCAGTACTTC
TRBV4-1,-,TRBJ2-5,-,CASSRGGDSSWETQYF,TGCGCCAGCAGCCGAGGTGGTGATAGCTCTTGGGAGACCCAGTACTTC
TRBV19,-,TRBJ1-5,-,CASSQRAGNNQPQHF,TGTGCCAGTAGCCAGCGCGCGGGGAACAATCAGCCCCAGCATTTT
TRBV7-9,-,TRBJ2-1,once,CVSSSPTRTANEQFF,TGTGTCAGCAGCTCCCCGACTAGAACGGCCAATGAGCAGTTCTTC
TRBV6-6,-,TRBJ1-5,-,CASSYIDRNQPQHF,TGTGCCAGCAGTTATATAGACAGGAATCAGCCCCAGCATTTT
TRBV7-6,-,TRBJ2-1,once,CASSFRQGGDFSYNEQFF,TGTGCCAGCAGCTTTAGACAGGGAGGCGACTTCTCCTACAATGAGCAGTTCTTC
TRBV30,-,TRBJ2-7,-,CASYQRVPYEQYF,TGTGCCTCTTACCAGCGGGTGCCCTACGAGCAGTACTTC
TRBV11-3,TRBD1,TRBJ2-5,-,CASSRDRSYETQYF,TGTGCCAGCAGCCGGGACAGGTCTTACGAGACCCAGTACTTC
TRBV21-1,-,TRBJ1-4,-,CASSRRGREKLFF,TGTGCCAGCAGTCGGAGGGGGAGGGAAAAACTGTTTTTT
TRBV4-2,-,TRBJ2-7,-,CASSQEVGYEQYF,TGTGCCAGCAGCCAAGAAGTGGGGTACGAGCAGTACTTC
TRBV4-3,TRBD1,TRBJ1-1,-,CASSQARPGQGGVEAFF,TGCGCCAGCAGCCAAGCCAGACCGGGACAGGGAGGTGTTGAAGCTTTCTTT
TRBV5-1,-,TRBJ2-6,-,CASWGTLVSGANVLTF,TGCGCCAGCTGGGGGACGTTAGTCTCTGGGGCCAACGTCCTGACTTTC